Detailed here is one T cell receptor beta chain. The antigen it recognizes is unknown. There are no base qualities to consult, and no much larger clone falls within one base. From cysteine to phenylalanine, the CDR3 is 14 amino acids long. Of all the DNA, just the CDR3 is kept, 42 bases in frame from base 1. The germline V gene specifies SGHTA as CDR1 and FQGNSA as CDR2. V is pared back by 5 bases and J by 2 bases, with 11 bases lying between the germline termini. Genomic DNA was extracted from sorted cells for sequencing of the TCRbeta CDR3 region. The immunoSEQ Assay was used for sequencing of TCRbeta CDR3 regions. Held by TCRdb, this immuneACCESS table contains in-frame sequences only and omits some clones. Under half of the omission traces to an unresolved V gene where checked; the cause of the rest is unknown. This sample is represented by around 68,000 clones; roughly 86% of them were singletons. The leading ten clones occupy approximately 2.1% of the sample.

The data stem from a study of OX40 agonist ivuxolimab in advanced cancers. A note on the overall study: Ivuxolimab was an agonistic, fully human IgG2 monoclonal antibody directed against OX40 (CD134), a costimulatory receptor. Intravenous ivuxolimab was administered to patients every 2 weeks at six dose levels: 0.01, 0.1, 0.3, 1.5, 3 and 10 mg/kg. Of the 52 patients in dose escalation, about 20 had hepatocellular carcinoma, some 15 had melanoma, 9 had renal cell carcinoma and 9 had head and neck cancer. A male proportion of 70% to 90% and a mean age of about 60 years, ranging from about 23 to 79, were recorded for the dose-escalation cohort. Patients were allowed to have had prior anti-PD-1, anti-PD-L1 or anti-CTLA-4 therapy, and approximately 40% of the dose-escalation patients had previously received checkpoint inhibitors. Three dose-escalation patients achieved partial responses, one with hepatocellular carcinoma and two with cutaneous melanoma. Peripheral TCRbeta sequencing was intended to test whether TCR sequence diversity was altered and clonal T-cell expansion was caused by ivuxolimab. The monotherapy dose-escalation portion (N of about 50 patients) of the phase I ivuxolimab trial is reported in the paper. Broad study findings and their caveats: The antigen specificity of the clonally expanded peripheral T cells was not determined. In the 0.1-3.0 mg/kg groups, partial responders had among the lowest normalized peripheral clonal expansion, particularly in CD8+ T cells. Low levels of normalized T-cell clonal expansion were also seen in some patients who did not respond. After ivuxolimab, expanded clones were on average more numerous among CD8+ T cells than among CD4+ T cells. At doses of 0.1 to 3.0 mg/kg, clonal expansion of both CD4+ and CD8+ T cells in blood was seen between baseline and week 6.

The trial excluded patients who had a history of autoimmune disease or were on systemic immunosuppression. Peripheral blood for TCR sequencing was drawn from every dose cohort at baseline, at cycle 4 day 1 and at cycle 7 day 1. The samples were drawn from a first-in-human, open-label, multicenter phase I dose-escalation trial of ivuxolimab. Adults with locally advanced or metastatic melanoma, renal cell, hepatocellular, or head and neck squamous cell carcinoma were enrolled in the trial. Before TCR sequencing, CD4+ T cells and CD8+ T cells were sorted from peripheral blood as separate populations. This clonotype was obtained from an adult with an advanced solid tumor such as melanoma, head and neck, liver or kidney cancer. This material consisted of CD4+ or CD8+ T cells sorted from blood, taken in a trial of the OX40 agonist ivuxolimab. Rearrangement joined TRBV7-2 to TRBJ2-3; confidence is insufficient to name the D gene. CDR3 loop: CASSKMAVTDTQYF. At the DNA level, the sequence is TGTGCCAGCAGCAAGATGGCCGTCACAGATACGCAGTATTTT.